This is a list of T cell receptor beta chains from one sample in a study of patients and donors after allogeneic stem cell transplantation. TCRdb independently ran MiXCR on the RT-PCR reads; one entry per CDR3 protein. The top ten clones hold roughly 6% of a sample with about 960,000 distinct CDR3 sequences, 15% to 20% of them seen once. Sequencing input: blood, either unsorted or a sorted T cell fraction (not recorded which). Receptors were obtained from a human donor who was either an allogeneic HSCT recipient or a stem cell or donor lymphocyte infusion donor (not recorded which). It is not recorded whose cells these are; they may come from a transplant donor. CDR3s include the opening cysteine and the closing phenylalanine or tryptophan. Each record gives: V gene, D gene, J gene, CDR3 length, clone size, CDR3 protein, CDR3 DNA. D genes are given only for firm matches. The size entry is marked missing in some rows and otherwise reads once, few, many or a size class.

TRBV12-3/TRBV12-4,TRBD2,TRBJ2-1,16,few,CASSFAGTSGYNEQFF,TGTGCCAGCAGTTTTGCCGGGACTAGCGGTTACAATGAGCAGTTCTTC
TRBV6-2/TRBV6-3,TRBD2,TRBJ2-3,17,few,CASSYSRLAGETDTQYF,TGTGCCAGCAGTTACTCGAGACTAGCGGGGGAGACGGATACGCAGTATTTT
TRBV15,.,TRBJ2-1,17,few,CATSRDPLPTGPGEQFF,TGTGCCACCAGCAGAGATCCGCTCCCAACGGGCCCCGGTGAGCAGTTCTTC
TRBV3-1,.,TRBJ2-5,15,.,CASSARGRPQETQYF,TGTGCCAGCAGCGCCCGCGGTAGGCCCCAAGAGACCCAGTACTTC
TRBV11-1,.,TRBJ1-1,19,.,CASSLAMGSGRGMNTEAFF,TGTGCCAGCAGCTTAGCTATGGGCTCCGGGCGGGGAATGAACACTGAAGCTTTCTTT
TRBV21-1,.,TRBJ2-7,17,.,CASSKSGNVLSSYEQYF,TGTGCCAGCAGCAAATCTGGGAATGTATTGAGCTCCTACGAGCAGTACTTC
TRBV12-3/TRBV12-4,TRBD1,TRBJ1-2,14,few,CASSGRDRGRGYTF,TGTGCCAGCAGTGGCCGGGACAGGGGGCGAGGCTACACCTTC
TRBV10-3,.,TRBJ2-5,13,few,CAIRTRGEETQYF,TGTGCCATCAGGACCAGGGGCGAAGAGACCCAGTACTTC
TRBV20-1,TRBD1,TRBJ1-2,12,few,CSAPGGLDGYTF,TGCAGTGCTCCAGGGGGCTTAGATGGCTACACCTTC
TRBV20-1,.,TRBJ1-1,11,.,CSARADTEAFF,TGCAGTGCTAGAGCGGACACTGAAGCTTTCTTT